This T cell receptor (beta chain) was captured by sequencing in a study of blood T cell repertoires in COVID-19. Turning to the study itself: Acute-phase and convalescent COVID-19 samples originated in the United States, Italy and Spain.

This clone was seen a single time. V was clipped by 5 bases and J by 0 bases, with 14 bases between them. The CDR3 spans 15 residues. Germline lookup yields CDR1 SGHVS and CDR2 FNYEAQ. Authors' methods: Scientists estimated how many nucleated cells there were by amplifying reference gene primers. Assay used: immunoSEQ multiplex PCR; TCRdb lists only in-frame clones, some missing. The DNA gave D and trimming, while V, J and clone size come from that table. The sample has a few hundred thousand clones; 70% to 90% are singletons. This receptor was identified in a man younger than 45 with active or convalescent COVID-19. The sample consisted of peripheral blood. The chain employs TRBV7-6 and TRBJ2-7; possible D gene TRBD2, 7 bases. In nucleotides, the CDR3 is TGTGCCAGCAGCCAAGGGGGGGGCGGCTCCTACGAGCAGTACTTC. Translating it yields CASSQGGGGSYEQYF.